This TCR beta chain appears in the sequencing data of a study of blood T cell repertoires in COVID-19. V lost 5 bases and J lost 1; bases outside the gene matches: 11. This CDR3 comprises 18 residues. Germline CDR1 is LNHDA and CDR2 is SQIVND (reference sequence). Participants, roughly 18 to 90 years old, spanned about 26 US areas. TCRdb's table, derived via immunoSEQ multiplex PCR, lists solely in-frame clones and lacks some. Of about 210,000 clones listed, more than 75% are singletons. The sample comprised PBMCs or T cells enriched from blood (not recorded which). This clonotype originated in a man younger than 40 with acute COVID-19. The chain uses TRBV19 and TRBJ2-6, with 7 bases that match TRBD1. CDR3 in amino acids: CASSEPWTGKSGANVLTF. The CDR3 DNA is TGTGCCAGTAGTGAACCTTGGACAGGTAAGTCTGGGGCCAACGTCCTGACTTTC.